One and the same sample provided the 8 T cell receptor beta chains below, sequenced in a study of T cell clusters in autoimmune cytopenias. Each sample's input was around 250 ng genomic DNA, roughly 38,000 genome equivalents. One tube held mixed TRB-A and TRB-B primer pools for touch-down PCR. TCRdb reanalyzed the multiplex PCR reads, giving one entry per CDR3 protein sequence and no DNA. Its table records 8,000 or so distinct CDR3 sequences. The specimen was peripheral blood. Source of these receptors: a human donor with an autoimmune cytopenia or autoimmune hepatitis (not recorded which).

The V and J genes are TRBV30 and TRBJ2-7; no DNA is available, so the TRBD1 call from TCRdb remains unchecked. Germline V CDR1 and CDR2: GTSNPN, SVGIG (reference sequence). The CDR3 totals 15 residues. This CDR3 reads CAWSAIGTGGHEQYF.

This clonotype is called medium-sized based on its frequency. The rearrangement joins TRBV29-1 to TRBJ2-7; TCRdb indicates TRBD1, and absent DNA this call remains unverified. The CDR3 totals 13 residues. Germline assignment: CDR1 SQVTM and CDR2 ANQGSEA. The CDR3 loop is CSVPDSSGLEQYF.

The rearrangement joins TRBV15 to TRBJ1-4; TCRdb indicates TRBD1, and absent DNA this call remains unverified. Germline V gene data show CDR1 as LNHNV and CDR2 as YYDKDF (reference sequence). There are 14 residues in the CDR3. CDR3 sequence: CATSREPRGEKLFF.

The rearrangement uses TRBV6-4 and TRBJ2-1; TCRdb gives TRBD1 as the D gene, but with no DNA this cannot be confirmed. Per the germline V gene, CDR1 is MRHNA and CDR2 is SNTAGT. This CDR3 contains 15 residues. CDR3 residues: CASSVGTGGSGEQFF.

This chain joins TRBV7-2 and TRBJ2-1; TCRdb's D call, TRBD2, is unchecked because there is no DNA. Germline lookup yields CDR1 SGHTA and CDR2 FQGNSA. CDR3 length: 15 amino acids. CDR3 protein: CASSPTSGRIDEQFF.

By frequency, this clonotype registers medium-sized. The V gene is TRBV9, the J gene TRBJ2-1; absent DNA, TCRdb's TRBD2 call cannot be checked. Germline CDR1 is SGDLS and CDR2 is YYNGEE. The CDR3 length is 14 residues. The CDR3 here is CASMAGGPYNEQFF.

The chain combines TRBV7-9 with TRBJ1-2. The germline gives CDR1 SEHNR, CDR2 FQNEAQ (reference sequence). This CDR3 contains 12 residues. This CDR3 is CASSLDQAGYTF. The full variable domain, with the rest looked up from reference TRBV7-9 and TRBJ1-2, is DTGVSQNPRHKITKRGQNVTFRCDPISEHNRLYWYRQTLGQGPEFLTYFQNEAQLEKSRLLSDRFSAERPKGSFSTLEIQRTEQGDSAMYLCASSLDQAGYTFGSGTRLTVV.

This clonotype is medium-sized (0.01 to 0.1%) by frequency. V gene TRBV13 combines with J gene TRBJ2-2; without DNA, the TCRdb call of TRBD2 cannot be checked. The germline gives CDR1 PRHDT, CDR2 FYEKMQ (reference sequence). The CDR3 sequence is 15 residues long. CDR3 amino acids: CASSGTSGRSGELFF. The whole variable domain, filled in from reference TRBV13 and TRBJ2-2, reads AAGVIQSPRHLIKEKRETATLKCYPIPRHDTVYWYQQGPGQDPQFLISFYEKMQSDKGSIPDRFSAQQFSDYHSELNMSSLELGDSALYFCASSGTSGRSGELFFGEGSRLTVL.